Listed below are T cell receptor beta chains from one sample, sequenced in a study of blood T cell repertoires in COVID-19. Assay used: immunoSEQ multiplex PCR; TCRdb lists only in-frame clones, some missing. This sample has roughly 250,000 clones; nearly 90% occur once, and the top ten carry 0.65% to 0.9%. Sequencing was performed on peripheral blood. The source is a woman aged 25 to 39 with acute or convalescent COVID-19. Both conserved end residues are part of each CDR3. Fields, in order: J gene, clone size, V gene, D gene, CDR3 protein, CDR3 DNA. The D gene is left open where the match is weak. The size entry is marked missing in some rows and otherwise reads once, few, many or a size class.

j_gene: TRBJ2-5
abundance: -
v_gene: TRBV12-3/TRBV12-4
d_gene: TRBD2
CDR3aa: CASSSSGSVTQYF
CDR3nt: TGTGCCAGCAGTAGTAGCGGGAGCGTGACCCAGTACTTC

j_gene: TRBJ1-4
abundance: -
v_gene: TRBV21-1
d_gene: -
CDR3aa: CASSTSGGENDPTNEKLFF
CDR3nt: TGTGCCAGCAGCACCTCAGGAGGGGAAAACGACCCAACTAATGAAAAACTGTTTTTT

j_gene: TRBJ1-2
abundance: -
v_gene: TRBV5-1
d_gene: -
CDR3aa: CASSLAGEHGYTF
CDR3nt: TGCGCCAGCAGCTTGGCGGGGGAGCATGGCTACACCTTC

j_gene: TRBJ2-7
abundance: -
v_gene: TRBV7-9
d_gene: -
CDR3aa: CASSFRSPNEQYF
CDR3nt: TGTGCCAGCAGCTTTCGGAGCCCGAACGAGCAGTACTTC

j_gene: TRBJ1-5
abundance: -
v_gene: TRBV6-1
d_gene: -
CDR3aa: CASSEARPDQPQHF
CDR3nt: TGTGCCAGCAGTGAAGCGCGGCCAGATCAGCCCCAGCATTTT

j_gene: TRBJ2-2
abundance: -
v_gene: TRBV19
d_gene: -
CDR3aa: CASSIRLAGSNTGELFF
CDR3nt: TGTGCCAGTAGTATAAGGCTAGCTGGGTCTAACACCGGGGAGCTGTTTTTT

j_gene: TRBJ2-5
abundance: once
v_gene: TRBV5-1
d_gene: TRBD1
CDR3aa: CASSLVRGRETQYF
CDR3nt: TGCGCCAGCAGCTTGGTGAGGGGGCGGGAGACCCAGTACTTC

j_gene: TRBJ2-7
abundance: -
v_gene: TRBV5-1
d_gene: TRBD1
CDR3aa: CASSPGQGSSFSHEQYF
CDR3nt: TGCGCCAGCAGCCCAGGACAGGGGTCCAGTTTTTCCCACGAGCAGTACTTC

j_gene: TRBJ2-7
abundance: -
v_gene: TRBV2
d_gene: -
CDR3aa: CAIHRIRSEQYF
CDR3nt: TGTGCCATTCACAGGATTCGGTCCGAGCAGTACTTC

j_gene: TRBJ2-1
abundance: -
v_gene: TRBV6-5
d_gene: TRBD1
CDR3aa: CASMDRVSYNEQFF
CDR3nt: TGTGCCAGCATGGACAGGGTGTCCTACAATGAGCAGTTCTTC

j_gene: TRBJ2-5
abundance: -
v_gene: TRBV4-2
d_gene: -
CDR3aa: CASSQGLVDQETQYF
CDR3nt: TGTGCCAGCAGCCAAGGGCTCGTGGACCAAGAGACCCAGTACTTC

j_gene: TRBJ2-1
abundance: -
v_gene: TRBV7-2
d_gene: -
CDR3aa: CASSLALGFSDEQFF
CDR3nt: TGTGCCAGCAGCTTAGCGTTGGGTTTTAGCGATGAGCAGTTCTTC

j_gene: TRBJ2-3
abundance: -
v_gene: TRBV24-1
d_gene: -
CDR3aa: CATSDFGRTSTDTQYF
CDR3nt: TGTGCCACCAGTGATTTTGGACGGACTAGCACAGATACGCAGTATTTT

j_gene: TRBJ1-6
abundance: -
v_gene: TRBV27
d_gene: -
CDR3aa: CASSFNVPYNSPLHF
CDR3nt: TGTGCCAGCAGTTTTAATGTCCCCTATAATTCACCCCTCCACTTT

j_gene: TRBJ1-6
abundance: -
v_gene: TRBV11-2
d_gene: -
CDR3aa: CASSLFLRVDSPLHF
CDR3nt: TGTGCCAGCAGCTTATTTTTGAGAGTCGATTCACCCCTCCACTTT

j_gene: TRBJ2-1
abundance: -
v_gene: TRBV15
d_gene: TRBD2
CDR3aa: CATSRDLLAGGSYNEQFF
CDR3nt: TGTGCCACCAGCAGAGATCTGCTTGCGGGAGGCTCCTACAATGAGCAGTTCTTC

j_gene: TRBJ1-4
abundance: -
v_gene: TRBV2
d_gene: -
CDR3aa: CASYVTNEKLFF
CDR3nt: TGTGCTAGTTACGTTACTAATGAAAAACTGTTTTTT

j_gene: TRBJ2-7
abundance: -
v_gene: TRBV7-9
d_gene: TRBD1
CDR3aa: CASRTGVGVYEQYF
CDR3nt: TGTGCCAGCAGGACAGGGGTGGGGGTCTACGAGCAGTACTTC

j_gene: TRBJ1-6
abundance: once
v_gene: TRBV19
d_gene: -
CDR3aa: CASRIPGVWNSPLHF
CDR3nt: TGTGCCAGTAGAATACCCGGGGTCTGGAATTCACCCCTCCACTTT

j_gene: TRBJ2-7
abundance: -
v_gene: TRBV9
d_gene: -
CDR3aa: CASSEGLSRRGEQYF
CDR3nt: TGTGCCAGCAGCGAGGGACTTTCACGTCGGGGCGAGCAGTACTTC

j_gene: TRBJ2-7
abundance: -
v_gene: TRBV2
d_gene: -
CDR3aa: CAIRFRGHSYEQYF
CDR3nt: TGTGCCATCAGATTCAGGGGACACTCCTACGAGCAGTACTTC

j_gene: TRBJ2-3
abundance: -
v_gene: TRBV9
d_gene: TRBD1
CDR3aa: CASSAGQDTDTQYF
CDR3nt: TGTGCCAGCAGCGCGGGACAGGACACAGATACGCAGTATTTT

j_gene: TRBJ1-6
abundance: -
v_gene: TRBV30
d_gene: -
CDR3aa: CAWSDGPGNSPLHF
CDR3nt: TGTGCCTGGAGTGACGGACCGGGGAATTCACCCCTCCACTTT

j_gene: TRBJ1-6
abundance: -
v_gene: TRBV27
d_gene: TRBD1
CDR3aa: CASRLGQAFWNSPLHF
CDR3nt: TGTGCCAGCAGACTCGGACAGGCCTTTTGGAATTCACCCCTCCACTTT

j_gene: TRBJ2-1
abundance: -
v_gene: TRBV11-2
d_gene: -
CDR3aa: CASSFRLTSSYNEQFF
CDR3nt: TGTGCCAGCAGCTTCCGTTTGACTAGCTCCTACAATGAGCAGTTCTTC

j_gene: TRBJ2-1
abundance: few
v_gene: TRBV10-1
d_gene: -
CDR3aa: CARDSSYNEQFF
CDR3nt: TGCGCCAGGGACAGCTCCTACAATGAGCAGTTCTTC

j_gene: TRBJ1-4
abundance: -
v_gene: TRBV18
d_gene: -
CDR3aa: CASSPSATNEKLFF
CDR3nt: TGTGCCAGCTCACCTTCTGCAACTAATGAAAAACTGTTTTTT